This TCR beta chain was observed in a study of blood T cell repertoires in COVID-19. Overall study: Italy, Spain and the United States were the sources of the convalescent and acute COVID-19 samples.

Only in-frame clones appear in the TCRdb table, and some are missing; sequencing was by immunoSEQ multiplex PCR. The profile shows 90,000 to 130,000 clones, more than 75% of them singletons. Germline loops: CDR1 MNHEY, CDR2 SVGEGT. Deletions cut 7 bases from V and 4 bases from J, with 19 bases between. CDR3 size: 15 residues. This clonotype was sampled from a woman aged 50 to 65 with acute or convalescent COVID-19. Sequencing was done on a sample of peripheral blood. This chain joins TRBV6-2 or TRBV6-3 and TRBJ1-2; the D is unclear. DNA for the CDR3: TGTGCCAGCACCCCCCCGGGATCGCTCTCCTATGGCTACACCTTC. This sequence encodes CASTPPGSLSYGYTF.